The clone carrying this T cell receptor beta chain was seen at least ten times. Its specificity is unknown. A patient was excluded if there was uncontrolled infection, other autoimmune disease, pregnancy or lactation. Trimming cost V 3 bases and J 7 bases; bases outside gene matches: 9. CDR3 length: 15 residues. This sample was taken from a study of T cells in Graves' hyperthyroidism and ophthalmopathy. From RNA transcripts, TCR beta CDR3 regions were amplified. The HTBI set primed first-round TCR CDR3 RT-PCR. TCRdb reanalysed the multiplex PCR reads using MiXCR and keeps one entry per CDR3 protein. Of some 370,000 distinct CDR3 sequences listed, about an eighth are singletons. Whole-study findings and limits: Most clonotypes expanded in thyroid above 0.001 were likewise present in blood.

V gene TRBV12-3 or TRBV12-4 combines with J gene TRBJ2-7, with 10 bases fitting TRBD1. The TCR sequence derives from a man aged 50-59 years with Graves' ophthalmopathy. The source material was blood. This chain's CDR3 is CASSLRTGGSGEQYF. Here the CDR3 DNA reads TGTGCCAGCAGTTTGAGGACAGGGGGATCGGGAGAGCAGTACTTC.